The clone carrying this TCR beta chain was detected a few times. The antigen remains unidentified. This entry belongs to a study of cytomegalovirus exposure and HLA in healthy donors. General study findings and limits: The authors later found most CMV-associated TCR beta chains appeared HLA-restricted.

PCR primers comprised 60 Vbeta and 13 Jbeta primers. As handled by the study authors: In a later analysis, 60 million to 90 million unique TCR beta chains included roughly 11 million shared by two or more donors. Profiling relied on immunoSEQ multiplex PCR, and the TCRdb table lists in-frame clones only, not all of them. That table furnishes V, J and clone size, whereas the DNA furnished D and trimming. Found here are 100,000 or so clones, 80% to 85% of them singletons; the top ten hold approximately 7.2%. Unrecorded immune exposure was likely among donors, who were nominally healthy when sampled. Looked up from germline, CDR1 is SGHRS and CDR2 is YFSETQ. Trimming removed 4 bases from V and 4 bases from J; junction bases left unmatched: 16. The CDR3 is made up of 17 amino acids.

The receptor comes from a man aged 25-45 years in good health and CMV-seropositive. The sequencing sample was made of PBMCs. The V and J genes are TRBV5-1 and TRBJ2-7, with 8 bases lining up with TRBD1. The CDR3 loop is CASSRGQGAGVGYEQYF. The CDR3 nucleotides read TGCGCCAGCAGCCGCGGACAGGGCGCGGGCGTCGGGTACGAGCAGTACTTC.